The 10 T cell receptor beta chains presented below share a single source sample, sequenced in a study of T cell responses to AZD1222 COVID-19 vaccine. TCRdb keeps only in-frame clones here, not all; method: immunoSEQ multiplex PCR. The sample shows 90,000 or so clones, approximately 86% of them seen only once. The sequences come from peripheral blood, collected on day 0 of AZD1222 vaccination. The receptors derive from an adult in good health.

This clone appeared once. This chain links TRBV9 with TRBJ2-5; 7 positions match TRBD2. V lost 8 bases, J lost 5 bases, and 9 bases stayed unmatched. This CDR3 is built from 13 residues. Germline V CDR1 and CDR2: SGDLS, YYNGEE. The CDR3 nucleotides are TGTGCCAGTTGCCGGGAGGTAGGGGAGACCCAGTACTTC. It translates to CASCREVGETQYF.

This clone was seen a single time. The chain employs TRBV11-3 and TRBJ1-2; D possibly corresponds to TRBD1 (6 bases). CDR3 length: 12 residues. The germline CDR1 and CDR2 sequences are SGHNT and YENEEA. Trimming took 6 bases from V and 8 from J, leaving 13 bases between them. For the CDR3, the DNA is TGTGCCAGCAGTGACAGGTCAGGGGGCTACACCTTC. As protein: CASSDRSGGYTF.

The rearrangement links TRBV20-1 to TRBJ2-5, with TRBD2 identical over 7 bases. Germline lookup yields CDR1 DFQATT and CDR2 SNEGSKA (reference sequence). The V segment lost 4 bases and the J segment 5 bases; nucleotides outside the gene matches: 13. This CDR3 is 15 amino acids long. DNA of the CDR3: TGCAGTGCTATTGACCCGGGAGGTGTGGGGGAGACCCAGTACTTC. Amino acid sequence: CSAIDPGGVGETQYF.

This chain links TRBV13 with TRBJ2-7, with D possibly called TRBD1 or TRBD2 (5 bases each). CDR1 is PRHDT and CDR2 is FYEKMQ in the germline V gene (reference sequence). The germline V and J ends were trimmed by 9 bases and 0 bases, with 9 bases remaining between them. The CDR3 has 12 amino acids. The CDR3 reads CASKGSSYEQYF. The CDR3 coding sequence is TGTGCCAGTAAGGGGAGCTCCTACGAGCAGTACTTC.

This clone was seen more than once but under ten times. The chain employs TRBV11-2 and TRBJ1-6; D is unresolved. Trimming cost V 0 bases and J 7 bases, with 4 bases left between them. Germline lookup yields CDR1 SGHAT and CDR2 FQNNGV. There are 13 residues in the CDR3. Here the CDR3 reads CASSLDLNSPLHF. The CDR3 nucleotides are TGTGCCAGCAGCTTAGATTTGAATTCACCCCTCCACTTT.

The V and J genes are TRBV27 and TRBJ2-7; 7 positions agree with TRBD2. V lost 5 bases and J lost 2; bases outside the gene matches: 6. The germline CDR1 and CDR2 sequences are MNHEY and SMNVEV (reference sequence). The CDR3 spans 14 residues. Here the CDR3 reads CASSAWGGTYEQYF. CDR3 nucleotide sequence: TGTGCCAGCAGTGCCTGGGGGGGAACCTACGAGCAGTACTTC.

This rearrangement joins TRBV7-2 to TRBJ1-4, with D possibly TRBD1 on 6 matching bases. The V end was cut by 6 bases, the J end by 8 bases, with 19 bases between. The CDR3 extends over 15 amino acids. Germline CDR1 reads SGHTA; CDR2 reads FQGNSA. The CDR3 DNA follows: TGTGCCAGCAGTGGCGGCGGCAGGGGAGGGGAAAAACTGTTTTTT. Amino acid sequence: CASSGGGRGGEKLFF.

This clone was seen just once. This chain connects TRBV6-1 to TRBJ2-5; D call uncertain. The CDR3 length is 11 residues. Germline V gene lookup returns CDR1 MNHNS and CDR2 SASEGT. V lost 2 bases, J lost 4 bases, and 2 bases lay in between. CDR3 region: CASSERETQYF. The CDR3 nucleotides are TGTGCCAGCAGTGAACGAGAGACCCAGTACTTC.

This clone was picked up one time. V is TRBV5-6 and J is TRBJ1-1; D is uncertain. Germline CDR1 and CDR2: SGHDT and YYEEEE. This CDR3 contains 16 residues. The germline V and J ends were trimmed by 0 bases and 4 bases, with 16 bases remaining between them. The CDR3 sequence is CASSLVPLGILTEAFF. The CDR3 DNA sequence: TGTGCCAGCAGCTTGGTACCCTTAGGCATCCTCACTGAAGCTTTCTTT.

The chain is built from TRBV28 and TRBJ2-7; no definite D call. Between the trimmed V and J ends, which lost 5 bases and 6 bases, there was a span of 8 bases. This CDR3 has 11 residues. Germline CDR1 and CDR2: MDHEN and SYDVKM. CDR3 protein: CASSPYGEQYF. DNA of the CDR3: TGTGCCAGCAGTCCATATGGCGAGCAGTACTTC.